The 2 T cell receptor beta chains given below trace back to one sample, sequenced in a study of blood T cell repertoires in COVID-19. Clones were sequenced by immunoSEQ multiplex PCR, and TCRdb holds only the in-frame ones, with some missing. The data hold 120,000 to 150,000 clones, with roughly 85% observed a single time. Sequencing input: peripheral blood. The receptors here all came from a woman aged 55 to 70 with COVID-19, enrolled during active disease.

This clone was seen a handful of times. This chain joins TRBV2 and TRBJ2-7; TRBD1 aligns across 9 bases. This CDR3 has 14 amino acids. Germline V lookup: CDR1 SNHLY, CDR2 FYNNEI. V trimming: 4 bases; J trimming: 7 bases; junction bases outside the gene matches: 8. CDR3 loop: CASSVVQGAGEQYF. The CDR3, as DNA: TGTGCCAGCAGTGTGGTACAGGGGGCGGGGGAGCAGTACTTC.

This chain uses TRBV18 with TRBJ1-1; D is possibly TRBD1 (5 bases). The CDR3 extends over 14 amino acids. Germline loops: CDR1 KGHSH, CDR2 LQKENI. Deletions cut 3 bases from V and 6 bases from J, with 14 bases between. The CDR3 sequence is CASSPLEGRAEAFF. The CDR3 coding sequence is TGTGCCAGCTCACCCCTGGAGGGGAGGGCTGAAGCTTTCTTT.